Presented here are 16 T cell receptor beta chains from one specimen sequenced in a study of memory B cells and T cells in multiple sclerosis. Their antigens remain unidentified. The assay was immunoSEQ multiplex PCR, and TCRdb's table has in-frame clones only and misses some. The sample shows under 50,000 clones, around 80% of them seen only once. After stimulus-free culture, autoproliferating CFSE-dim and non-proliferating CFSE-high T cells were sequenced separately. Cultures began with some 49 million CFSE-labeled PBMCs, unstimulated for under 8 days, with replicate wells pooled. Sequencing used PBMCs from blood kept in culture. These receptors were obtained from a human donor with multiple sclerosis.

The J gene is TRBJ1-1, the V gene TRBV7-8; 7 positions agree with TRBD1. The CDR3 sequence is 14 residues long. CDR1 and CDR2 from the germline V gene are SGHVS and FQNEAQ. Trimming removed 5 bases from V and 4 bases from J; junction bases left unmatched: 7. The chain's CDR3 is CASSPSPGGTEAFF. The CDR3 bases are TGTGCCAGCAGCCCCTCACCAGGGGGCACTGAAGCTTTCTTT.

This chain joins TRBV5-1 and TRBJ2-5; 8 bases are a match to TRBD1. The CDR3 has 14 amino acids. Germline assignment: CDR1 SGHRS and CDR2 YFSETQ. J lost 5 bases, V lost 3 bases, and 6 bases had no gene match. Here the CDR3 reads CASSSAGGDETQYF. CDR3 coding DNA: TGCGCCAGCAGCTCGGCAGGGGGCGATGAGACCCAGTACTTC.

The V gene is TRBV19, the J gene TRBJ2-4, with 9 bases matching TRBD1. V gave up 7 bases and J gave up 4 bases; unmatched junction bases: 5. The CDR3 loop spans 14 amino acids. CDR1 is LNHDA, CDR2 SQIVND, per germline (reference sequence). CDR3 region: CASTAGTGKNIQYF. Written as DNA, the CDR3 is TGTGCCAGTACTGCCGGGACAGGGAAAAACATTCAGTACTTC. Filled out from reference TRBV19 and TRBJ2-4, the complete variable domain reads DGGITQSPKYLFRKEGQNVTLSCEQNLNHDAMYWYRQDPGQGLRLIYYSQIVNDFQKGDIAEGYSVSREKKESFPLTVTSAQKNPTAFYLCASTAGTGKNIQYFGAGTRLSVL.

The rearrangement uses TRBV2 and TRBJ2-5, with 8 bases identical to TRBD2. V was pared by 5 bases and J by 4 bases, with 12 bases of the junction left unmatched. This CDR3 has 16 residues. Looked up from germline, CDR1 is SNHLY and CDR2 is FYNNEI. The CDR3 sequence: CASSPYGGAIGETQYF. The CDR3 bases are TGTGCCAGCAGTCCTTACGGGGGGGCGATCGGAGAGACCCAGTACTTC.

This clone was found once. The chain employs TRBV7-2 and TRBJ2-1, with D possibly TRBD2 on 7 matching bases. This CDR3 has 18 residues. Looked up from germline, CDR1 is SGHTA and CDR2 is FQGNSA. V dropped 5 bases and J dropped 6 bases, with 26 bases sitting between them. The CDR3 is CASSPPRRGGGHGNEQFF. In DNA form, the CDR3 reads TGTGCCAGCAGCCCGCCCAGAAGAGGGGGGGGCCATGGCAATGAGCAGTTCTTC.

This clone was seen a single time. The chain uses TRBV5-4 and TRBJ1-1; 7 nucleotides align to TRBD1. Germline CDR1 SGHNT, CDR2 YYREEE (reference sequence). The CDR3 covers 14 residues. The V gene end was trimmed by 2 bases and the J gene end by 1 base; junction bases not matched to a gene: 2. The CDR3 region has the DNA TGTGCCAGCAGCTTAGGACAGGCGAACACTGAAGCTTTCTTT. This codes for CASSLGQANTEAFF. Combining the CDR3 with reference TRBV5-4 and TRBJ1-1 gives the whole variable domain ETGVTQSPTHLIKTRGQQVTLRCSSQSGHNTVSWYQQALGQGPQFIFQYYREEENGRGNFPPRFSGLQFPNYSSELNVNALELDDSALYLCASSLGQANTEAFFGQGTRLTVV.

The chain combines TRBV14 with TRBJ1-1; D may be TRBD1 (5 bases). The germline V gene has CDR1 SGHDN and CDR2 FVKESK. This CDR3 region has 14 residues. V was cut by 3 bases and J by 0 bases, with 8 bases left in between. CDR3 coding DNA: TGTGCCAGCAGCCAGGGACCGTTGAACACTGAAGCTTTCTTT. Its protein is CASSQGPLNTEAFF.

This rearrangement joins TRBV7-9 to TRBJ2-5; 7 positions agree with TRBD1. The CDR3 has 15 amino acids. J gave up 0 bases and V 5 bases, and 6 bases lay outside the gene matches. Germline V gene data show CDR1 as SEHNR and CDR2 as FQNEAQ (reference sequence). CDR3 bases: TGTGCCAGCAGCCCCCAGGACAGGTACCAAGAGACCCAGTACTTC. Its translation is CASSPQDRYQETQYF.

The V and J genes are TRBV9 and TRBJ2-3; D uncertain. The germline V gene encodes CDR1 SGDLS and CDR2 YYNGEE. This CDR3 contains 15 residues. V shed 1 base and J shed 0 bases, with 9 bases lying between them. Written as DNA, the CDR3 is TGTGCCAGCAGCGTACAACTAACTAGCACAGATACGCAGTATTTT. Amino acid sequence: CASSVQLTSTDTQYF.

J is TRBJ1-2 and V is TRBV18, with D perhaps TRBD1 (5 bases). CDR1 KGHSH and CDR2 LQKENI come from the germline V gene. Trimming pared 2 bases from V and 8 bases from J, leaving 18 bases between. The CDR3 has 15 amino acids. The CDR3 nucleotides are TGTGCCAGCTCACCAGGCCTGGAGGGGAGTGTCGGCTACACCTTC. It codes for CASSPGLEGSVGYTF.

This clone was counted once. The chain joins TRBV10-2 to TRBJ1-2, with D uncertain. Germline V gene lookup returns CDR1 WSHSY and CDR2 SAAADI. The CDR3 has 15 residues. The ends were cut back, 0 bases at V and 8 bases at J, with 16 bases in the middle. The DNA for the CDR3 is TGCGCCAGCAGTGAGTCGATTAACCCAGATGGCGGCTACACCTTC. Its protein product is CASSESINPDGGYTF.

The gene calls are TRBV7-2 and TRBJ2-3; the match to TRBD1 covers 7 bases. The germline V gene has CDR1 SGHTA and CDR2 FQGNSA. The CDR3 extends over 15 amino acids. V lost 5 bases and J lost 0; bases outside the gene matches: 5. This chain's CDR3 is CASSRTGSSTDTQYF. The CDR3 DNA reads TGTGCCAGCAGCCGGACAGGATCTAGCACAGATACGCAGTATTTT.

This clone was picked up a small number of times. The chain employs TRBV5-8 and TRBJ2-2, with unresolved D. The germline CDR1 and CDR2 sequences are SGHTS and YDEGEE. The CDR3 consists of 16 residues. Trimming pared 0 bases from V and 5 bases from J, leaving 14 bases between. CDR3 DNA sequence: TGTGCCAGCAGCTTGGCCTATGGGCAAGGTACCGGGGAGCTGTTTTTT. This encodes CASSLAYGQGTGELFF.

The chain carries TRBV7-8 and TRBJ1-6, with a weak D call TRBD1 (5 bases). Germline CDR1 reads SGHVS; CDR2 reads FQNEAQ. The V end was cut by 0 bases, the J end by 7 bases, with 16 bases between. The length of the CDR3 is 17 residues. This CDR3 reads CASSLAWGRQINSPLHF. CDR3 nucleotides: TGTGCCAGCAGCTTAGCGTGGGGTAGACAGATAAATTCACCCCTCCACTTT.

The V gene is TRBV29-1, the J gene TRBJ1-2; perhaps TRBD1 as D (6 bases). Germline V lookup: CDR1 SQVTM, CDR2 ANQGSEA. V was clipped by 3 bases and J by 2 bases, with 13 bases between them. This CDR3 has 14 amino acids. The CDR3 DNA reads TGCAGCGTTGAGGGGGGGCCAGGGAACTATGGCTACACCTTC. It specifies CSVEGGPGNYGYTF. Together with reference TRBV29-1 and TRBJ1-2, the CDR3 gives the full variable domain: SAVISQKPSRDICQRGTSLTIQCQVDSQVTMMFWYRQQPGQSLTLIATANQGSEATYESGFVIDKFPISRPNLTFSTLTVSNMSPEDSSIYLCSVEGGPGNYGYTFGSGTRLTVV.

V is TRBV2 and J is TRBJ2-7, with D maybe TRBD2 (5 bases). This CDR3 comprises 13 residues. The germline V gene encodes CDR1 SNHLY and CDR2 FYNNEI. V lost 6 bases and J 7 bases, leaving 16 bases between the germline ends. The CDR3 DNA follows: TGTGCCAGCAGCCCTCGGGCAGAGCGGGAGCAGTACTTC. It translates to CASSPRAEREQYF. The full variable domain, completed using reference TRBV2 and TRBJ2-7, is EPEVTQTPSHQVTQMGQEVILRCVPISNHLYFYWYRQILGQKVEFLVSFYNNEISEKSEIFDDQFSVERPDGSNFTLKIRSTKLEDSAMYFCASSPRAEREQYFGPGTRLTVT.